A selection of T cell receptor beta chains follows, all from one sample in a study of T cells in Graves' hyperthyroidism and ophthalmopathy. In TCRdb, the multiplex PCR reads were re-called with MiXCR into one record per CDR3 protein. The table lists around 370,000 distinct CDR3 sequences, less than 20% of them singletons. The sample taken for sequencing was blood. Every receptor here comes from a man in his late teens or twenties with Graves' ophthalmopathy. Both conserved end residues are part of each CDR3. Fields, in order: clone size, CDR3 length, V gene, D gene, J gene, CDR3 DNA, CDR3 protein. The D gene is left open where the match is weak. Where a row states a size, it is once, few, many or the class of an expanded clone; other rows omit it.

clone_size: -; cdr3_length: 14; v_call: TRBV27; d_call: -; j_call: TRBJ1-1; cdr3_nt: TGTGCCAGCAGTTTCTCGGGGTCGAACACTGAAGCTTTCTTT; cdr3_aa: CASSFSGSNTEAFF
clone_size: many; cdr3_length: 14; v_call: TRBV11-2; d_call: -; j_call: TRBJ2-7; cdr3_nt: TGTGCCAGCAGCTTAGCGGCAGGAACCTACGAGCAGTACTTC; cdr3_aa: CASSLAAGTYEQYF
clone_size: many; cdr3_length: 13; v_call: TRBV5-1; d_call: -; j_call: TRBJ2-5; cdr3_nt: TGCGCCAGCAGCCCCGGGACAAGTGAGACCCAGTACTTC; cdr3_aa: CASSPGTSETQYF
clone_size: -; cdr3_length: 15; v_call: TRBV11-2; d_call: TRBD1; j_call: TRBJ1-1; cdr3_nt: TGTGCCAGCAGCCATCCGACAGGGGTAATCACTGAAGCTTTCTTT; cdr3_aa: CASSHPTGVITEAFF
clone_size: many; cdr3_length: 13; v_call: TRBV6-2/TRBV6-3; d_call: -; j_call: TRBJ2-1; cdr3_nt: TGTGCCAGCAGTGTCACTAGCAGGAATGAGCAGTTCTTC; cdr3_aa: CASSVTSRNEQFF
clone_size: -; cdr3_length: 16; v_call: TRBV10-2; d_call: TRBD2; j_call: TRBJ2-1; cdr3_nt: TGCGCCAGCGAGGGACTAGCGGGGCCCTCCTACAATGAGCAGTTCTTC; cdr3_aa: CASEGLAGPSYNEQFF
clone_size: many; cdr3_length: 14; v_call: TRBV11-2; d_call: TRBD1; j_call: TRBJ1-1; cdr3_nt: TGTGCCAGCAGCTTCTCCGGGACAGGGATCGGAGCTTTCTTT; cdr3_aa: CASSFSGTGIGAFF
clone_size: -; cdr3_length: 14; v_call: TRBV7-8; d_call: -; j_call: TRBJ2-1; cdr3_nt: TGTGCCAGCAGTTCCGCTCCGAGGGATGCCGAGCAGTTCTTC; cdr3_aa: CASSSAPRDAEQFF
clone_size: many; cdr3_length: 15; v_call: TRBV20-1; d_call: -; j_call: TRBJ2-1; cdr3_nt: TGCAGTGCTTTAGGGCTAGCACGCTCCTACAATGAGCAGTTCTTC; cdr3_aa: CSALGLARSYNEQFF
clone_size: many; cdr3_length: 13; v_call: TRBV5-6; d_call: -; j_call: TRBJ1-2; cdr3_nt: TGTGCCAGCAGCTTGGCCGTACCCGTTGGCTACACCTTC; cdr3_aa: CASSLAVPVGYTF
clone_size: few; cdr3_length: 17; v_call: TRBV19; d_call: -; j_call: TRBJ2-1; cdr3_nt: TGTGCCAGTAGTCTTCTCCTCCGGGCGGGCTCCTACAATGAGCAGTTCTTC; cdr3_aa: CASSLLLRAGSYNEQFF
clone_size: few; cdr3_length: 14; v_call: TRBV4-1; d_call: -; j_call: TRBJ2-3; cdr3_nt: TGCGCCAGCAGGGAGAGAGACTTCACAGATACGCAGTATTTT; cdr3_aa: CASRERDFTDTQYF
clone_size: -; cdr3_length: 15; v_call: TRBV3-1; d_call: TRBD1; j_call: TRBJ2-4; cdr3_nt: TGTGCCAGCAGCCAGATGACAGGGGGCTTAAACATTCAGTACTTC; cdr3_aa: CASSQMTGGLNIQYF
clone_size: -; cdr3_length: 15; v_call: TRBV3-1; d_call: -; j_call: TRBJ1-2; cdr3_nt: TGTGCCAGCAGCCAACCCCTGGCGGGGGCAATCGGCTACACCTTC; cdr3_aa: CASSQPLAGAIGYTF
clone_size: few; cdr3_length: 17; v_call: TRBV13; d_call: TRBD1; j_call: TRBJ1-1; cdr3_nt: TGTGTCAGCAGCCGATCCGGGACAGGGGGCCTTCACACTGAAGCTTTCTTT; cdr3_aa: CVSSRSGTGGLHTEAFF
clone_size: few; cdr3_length: 16; v_call: TRBV6-1; d_call: -; j_call: TRBJ1-3; cdr3_nt: TGTGCCAGCAGTGAAAGGGGGGGGGGATCTGGAAACACCATATATTTT; cdr3_aa: CASSERGGGSGNTIYF
clone_size: few; cdr3_length: 12; v_call: TRBV10-3; d_call: -; j_call: TRBJ1-2; cdr3_nt: TGTGCCATCGTGGGGGTATCGGGGGGCTACACCTTC; cdr3_aa: CAIVGVSGGYTF
clone_size: many; cdr3_length: 14; v_call: TRBV5-1; d_call: TRBD1; j_call: TRBJ2-1; cdr3_nt: TGCGCCAGCAGGGGACAGAGCTCCTACAATGAGCAGTTCTTC; cdr3_aa: CASRGQSSYNEQFF
clone_size: -; cdr3_length: 13; v_call: TRBV5-1; d_call: -; j_call: TRBJ2-5; cdr3_nt: TGCGCCAGCAGCTTGTCTCCCCTAGAGACCCAGTACTTC; cdr3_aa: CASSLSPLETQYF
clone_size: many; cdr3_length: 17; v_call: TRBV28; d_call: TRBD1; j_call: TRBJ1-5; cdr3_nt: TGTGCCAGCAGTCCCTCGGGACAGTCTTATAGCAATCAGCCCCAGCATTTT; cdr3_aa: CASSPSGQSYSNQPQHF
clone_size: few; cdr3_length: 16; v_call: TRBV7-2; d_call: -; j_call: TRBJ2-1; cdr3_nt: TGTGCCAGCAGCTTATCTATAGCGGAGGGATACAATGAGCAGTTCTTC; cdr3_aa: CASSLSIAEGYNEQFF
clone_size: -; cdr3_length: 14; v_call: TRBV20-1; d_call: -; j_call: TRBJ2-7; cdr3_nt: TGCAGTGCCCCAGCCAGGGGATTCTTCTACGAGCAGTACTTC; cdr3_aa: CSAPARGFFYEQYF
clone_size: few; cdr3_length: 15; v_call: TRBV14; d_call: -; j_call: TRBJ1-4; cdr3_nt: TGTGCCAGCAGCCACGGGGGTGCAACTAATGAAAAACTGTTTTTT; cdr3_aa: CASSHGGATNEKLFF
clone_size: -; cdr3_length: 15; v_call: TRBV19; d_call: TRBD1; j_call: TRBJ2-7; cdr3_nt: TGTGCCAGTAGTCCTACGACAGGGGAAGCCTACGAGCAGTACTTC; cdr3_aa: CASSPTTGEAYEQYF
clone_size: -; cdr3_length: 14; v_call: TRBV27; d_call: -; j_call: TRBJ1-5; cdr3_nt: TGTGCCAGCAGTATTCGAAGCCGAGGTCAGCCCCAGCATTTT; cdr3_aa: CASSIRSRGQPQHF
clone_size: many; cdr3_length: 14; v_call: TRBV9; d_call: -; j_call: TRBJ1-1; cdr3_nt: TGTGCCAGCAGCATCGACACCGACTACACTGAAGCTTTCTTT; cdr3_aa: CASSIDTDYTEAFF
clone_size: many; cdr3_length: 16; v_call: TRBV5-1; d_call: TRBD1; j_call: TRBJ1-6; cdr3_nt: TGCGCCAGCAGCTTACGCGGAGGGGGCGCAGAATCACCCCTCCACTTT; cdr3_aa: CASSLRGGGAESPLHF
clone_size: many; cdr3_length: 14; v_call: TRBV10-2; d_call: TRBD1; j_call: TRBJ1-2; cdr3_nt: TGCGCCAGCAGTGGACAGGGGGTCATCTATGGCTACACCTTC; cdr3_aa: CASSGQGVIYGYTF
clone_size: many; cdr3_length: 17; v_call: TRBV20-1; d_call: TRBD2; j_call: TRBJ2-1; cdr3_nt: TGCAGTGCTAGAGTAGTAGCGGGGGGGTTTTTCTACAATGAGCAGTTCTTC; cdr3_aa: CSARVVAGGFFYNEQFF
clone_size: -; cdr3_length: 14; v_call: TRBV5-6; d_call: -; j_call: TRBJ1-1; cdr3_nt: TGTGCCAGCAGCTTGTGGCAAACGAACACTGAAGCTTTCTTT; cdr3_aa: CASSLWQTNTEAFF
clone_size: many; cdr3_length: 11; v_call: TRBV20-1; d_call: -; j_call: TRBJ1-2; cdr3_nt: TGCAGTGCTAGCTTCGGCTATGGCTACACCTTC; cdr3_aa: CSASFGYGYTF
clone_size: many; cdr3_length: 14; v_call: TRBV7-9; d_call: TRBD1; j_call: TRBJ1-1; cdr3_nt: TGTGCCAGCAGTCTAGGACAGGTGAACACTGAAGCTTTCTTT; cdr3_aa: CASSLGQVNTEAFF
clone_size: many; cdr3_length: 16; v_call: TRBV6-7; d_call: TRBD1; j_call: TRBJ2-7; cdr3_nt: TGTGCCAGCGGGTCGTTCGGGACAGGGGGCTCCTACGAGCAGTACTTC; cdr3_aa: CASGSFGTGGSYEQYF
clone_size: -; cdr3_length: 13; v_call: TRBV11-2; d_call: -; j_call: TRBJ2-5; cdr3_nt: TGTGCCAGCAGTTCCAACAGTGGGGAGACCCAGTACTTC; cdr3_aa: CASSSNSGETQYF
clone_size: many; cdr3_length: 14; v_call: TRBV12-3/TRBV12-4; d_call: -; j_call: TRBJ1-1; cdr3_nt: TGTGCCAGCAGTCCGCGAGGCGTCGACGCTGAAGCTTTCTTT; cdr3_aa: CASSPRGVDAEAFF
clone_size: many; cdr3_length: 14; v_call: TRBV28; d_call: TRBD1; j_call: TRBJ1-6; cdr3_nt: TGTGCCAGCTATTCGACAGGGGGAGGTTCACCCCTCCACTTT; cdr3_aa: CASYSTGGGSPLHF
clone_size: -; cdr3_length: 14; v_call: TRBV5-1; d_call: -; j_call: TRBJ2-7; cdr3_nt: TGCGCCGGCAGCTTGCACAGCCCGTCCTACGAGCAGTACTTC; cdr3_aa: CAGSLHSPSYEQYF
clone_size: many; cdr3_length: 14; v_call: TRBV7-2; d_call: -; j_call: TRBJ1-5; cdr3_nt: TGTGCCAGCAGCTTAGGGAAGGGCAATCAGCCCCAGCATTTT; cdr3_aa: CASSLGKGNQPQHF
clone_size: many; cdr3_length: 17; v_call: TRBV12-3/TRBV12-4; d_call: TRBD1; j_call: TRBJ1-5; cdr3_nt: TGTGCCAGCAGTTACTTCGGGGGAGGGGGCAGGGATCAGCCCCAGCATTTT; cdr3_aa: CASSYFGGGGRDQPQHF
clone_size: many; cdr3_length: 15; v_call: TRBV9; d_call: TRBD2; j_call: TRBJ2-5; cdr3_nt: TGTGCCAGCAGCCGTACTAGCGGGGCCCAAGAGACCCAGTACTTC; cdr3_aa: CASSRTSGAQETQYF
clone_size: many; cdr3_length: 16; v_call: TRBV28; d_call: -; j_call: TRBJ1-5; cdr3_nt: TGTGCCAGCAGTCCTATTGGTCCCAGCCTATCTTGGCCCCAGCATTTT; cdr3_aa: CASSPIGPSLSWPQHF
clone_size: few; cdr3_length: 15; v_call: TRBV27; d_call: TRBD1; j_call: TRBJ2-3; cdr3_nt: TGTGCCAGCAGTCCAGGCGACAGGGAAGTCGATACGCAGTATTTT; cdr3_aa: CASSPGDREVDTQYF
clone_size: -; cdr3_length: 15; v_call: TRBV12-3/TRBV12-4; d_call: -; j_call: TRBJ1-6; cdr3_nt: TGTGCCAGCGGGCACGTCGCGGGCCGCAATTCACCCCTCCACTTT; cdr3_aa: CASGHVAGRNSPLHF
clone_size: -; cdr3_length: 15; v_call: TRBV18; d_call: -; j_call: TRBJ1-2; cdr3_nt: TGTGCCAGCTCACCCCCGGCAGGGGTCTGGGGTGGCTACACCTTC; cdr3_aa: CASSPPAGVWGGYTF
clone_size: many; cdr3_length: 14; v_call: TRBV12-3/TRBV12-4; d_call: -; j_call: TRBJ1-2; cdr3_nt: TGTGCCAGCACCCTTGTCGGGGGCGCTGGGGGCTACACCTTC; cdr3_aa: CASTLVGGAGGYTF
clone_size: many; cdr3_length: 12; v_call: TRBV3-1; d_call: -; j_call: TRBJ2-7; cdr3_nt: TGTGCCAGCAGCCAAGGGGGAGGCGAGCAGTACTTC; cdr3_aa: CASSQGGGEQYF
clone_size: many; cdr3_length: 14; v_call: TRBV7-8; d_call: -; j_call: TRBJ2-7; cdr3_nt: TGTGCCAGCAGCTCCTCACAGGGAACCTACGAGCAGTACTTC; cdr3_aa: CASSSSQGTYEQYF
clone_size: -; cdr3_length: 18; v_call: TRBV7-8; d_call: TRBD2; j_call: TRBJ2-4; cdr3_nt: TGTGCCAGCAGCCCTGGGACTAGCGGGGGGGCTACCAAAAACATTCAGTACTTC; cdr3_aa: CASSPGTSGGATKNIQYF
clone_size: -; cdr3_length: 15; v_call: TRBV9; d_call: -; j_call: TRBJ2-1; cdr3_nt: TGTGCCAGCAGCATAGGGGTGGGGGCCAACAGTGAGCAGTTCTTC; cdr3_aa: CASSIGVGANSEQFF